This T cell receptor (beta chain) was captured by sequencing in a study of tumor and adjacent non-tumor tissue in lung cancer. Study information: Patients were aged roughly 30 to 76, roughly nine men and 5 women, stage I to III. Study-wide findings and caveats: Tumor repertoires had a smaller top 100 clone share than normal lung.

No cell sorting was done before RNA was extracted from the tissue. This non-tumor lung sample came from over 3 cm beyond the tumor edge. Chemotherapy-naive patients with new lung cancer underwent thoracic surgery in China, August–late 2014. A modified ARM-PCR protocol with three rounds of nested PCR amplified TCRbeta. TCRdb re-derived calls from the multiplex PCR reads in MiXCR, one entry per CDR3 protein. The table records about 76,000 distinct CDR3 sequences, 80% to 90% of them present only once. The CDR3 extends over 15 amino acids. Worth noting for this clonotype: What it binds is not known. One junction end disagrees with the germline gene, perhaps due to a read error.

The V gene is TRBV12-3 or TRBV12-4, the J gene TRBJ2-7; TRBD2 is a possible D gene (5 bases). Sequencing input: distant non-tumor lung tissue. This clonotype originated in a man in his sixties with non-small cell lung cancer. The DNA of the CDR3 is TGTGCCAGCAGTTTAGCAGAGGGCCGGACCTACGAGCATTACTTC. This sequence encodes CASSLAEGRTYEHYF.